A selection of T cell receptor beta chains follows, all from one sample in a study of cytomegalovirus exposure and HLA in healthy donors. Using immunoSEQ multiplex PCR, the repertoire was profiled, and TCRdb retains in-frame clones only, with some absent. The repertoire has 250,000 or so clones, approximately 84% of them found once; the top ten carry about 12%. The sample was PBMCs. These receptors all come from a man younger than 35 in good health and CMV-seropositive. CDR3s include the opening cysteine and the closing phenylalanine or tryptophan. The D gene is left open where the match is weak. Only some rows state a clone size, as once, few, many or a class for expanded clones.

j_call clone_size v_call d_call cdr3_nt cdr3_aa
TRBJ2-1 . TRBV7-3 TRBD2 TGTGCCAGCAGCTTACCGGGAGGGGCGCGTAATGAGCAGTTCTTC CASSLPGGARNEQFF
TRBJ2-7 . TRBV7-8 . TGTGCCAGCAGCTTAGCCTCGCACACCTCCTACGAGCAGTACTTC CASSLASHTSYEQYF
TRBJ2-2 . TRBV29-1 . TGCAGCGTTGAAGCCCTCGAGGTCGGCCTGAACACCGGGGAGCTGTTTTTT CSVEALEVGLNTGELFF
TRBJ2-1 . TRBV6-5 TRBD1 TGTGCCAGCAGCCGGACAGGGGCGAACAATGAGCAGTTCTTC CASSRTGANNEQFF
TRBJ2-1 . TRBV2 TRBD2 TGTGCCAGCAGCGGCCCCGGGGAGCGGGACCCCGAGACTAGCGGAAACTACAATGAGCAGTTCTTC CASSGPGERDPETSGNYNEQFF
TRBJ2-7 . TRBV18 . TGTGCCAGCTCATCGGACATCTACGAGCAGTACTTC CASSSDIYEQYF
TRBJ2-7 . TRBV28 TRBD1 TGTGCCAGCACCGGACAGGGGGCTTGGGAGCAGTACTTC CASTGQGAWEQYF
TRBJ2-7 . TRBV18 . TGTGCCAGCTCACCAACCCGCCTAGCGTCCTACGAGCAGTACTTC CASSPTRLASYEQYF
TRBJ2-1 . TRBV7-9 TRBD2 TGTGCCAGCAGCCCCGCCGGACTAGCGCTCCGTGAGCAGTTCTTC CASSPAGLALREQFF
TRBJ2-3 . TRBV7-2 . TGTGCCAGCAGCCGGGGGCAGGGTTGGTCAGATACGCAGTATTTT CASSRGQGWSDTQYF
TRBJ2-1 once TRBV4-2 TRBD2 TGTGCCAGCACCCGCGGGGGCTACAATGAGCAGTTCTTC CASTRGGYNEQFF